The 23 T cell receptor beta chains in this list originate from one sample, sequenced in a study of blood T cell repertoires in COVID-19. The protocol was immunoSEQ multiplex PCR, while the TCRdb copy is restricted to in-frame clones and leaves out a portion. The sample contains about 310,000 clones, roughly 89% of which appear only once. The sample consisted of PBMCs or T cells enriched from blood (not recorded which). These receptor sequences come from a woman in her late teens or twenties who had recovered from COVID-19.

This clone was detected once. One junction end disagrees with the germline gene, perhaps due to a read error. The chain is built from TRBV28 and TRBJ1-4; D is possibly TRBD1 (6 bases). The CDR3 extends over 14 amino acids. Per germline, CDR1 MDHEN and CDR2 SYDVKM. In nucleotides, the CDR3 is TGTGCCAGCAGCTTATACCCCAGGGGCGAAAAACTGTTTTTT. Translated: CASSLYPRGEKLFF.

The chain uses TRBV5-1 and TRBJ2-1; D not certain. The CDR3 is made up of 12 amino acids. The ends were cut back, 1 base at V and 6 bases at J, with 5 bases in the middle. Germline loops: CDR1 SGHRS, CDR2 YFSETQ. DNA for the CDR3: TGCGCCAGCAGCTTGATTAGCAATGAGCAGTTCTTC. Translated: CASSLISNEQFF.

The chain combines TRBV11-2 with TRBJ1-2; weak D call: TRBD1 (5 bases). Per the germline V gene, CDR1 is SGHAT and CDR2 is FQNNGV. V lost 2 bases and J lost 3, with 10 bases in between. CDR3 length: 14 residues. The CDR3 loop reads CASSLQEGYYGYTF. The CDR3, as DNA: TGTGCCAGCAGCTTACAGGAGGGGTACTATGGCTACACCTTC.

In the case of this clone: The same CDR3 can be traced to other DNA sequences in this sample. The rearrangement joins TRBV27 to TRBJ1-1, with D maybe TRBD1 (6 bases). In germline, CDR1 is MNHEY, CDR2 SMNVEV (reference sequence). Deletions cut 3 bases from V and 1 base from J, with 6 bases between. This CDR3 contains 13 residues. CDR3 coding DNA: TGTGCCAGCAGTTTGGGACAGAACACTGAAGCTTTCTTT. Protein product: CASSLGQNTEAFF.

The chain links TRBV9 to TRBJ2-1; D remains ambiguous. This CDR3 spans 16 amino acids. Germline CDR1 reads SGDLS; CDR2 reads YYNGEE. V was pared by 2 bases and J by 1 base, with 13 bases between. The CDR3 is CASSVLSTASYNEQFF. In DNA, the CDR3 is TGTGCCAGCAGCGTCCTAAGTACAGCATCCTACAATGAGCAGTTCTTC. The whole variable domain, remainder taken from reference TRBV9 and TRBJ2-1, is DSGVTQTPKHLITATGQRVTLRCSPRSGDLSVYWYQQSLDQGLQFLIQYYNGEERAKGNILERFSAQQFPDLHSELNLSSLELGDSALYFCASSVLSTASYNEQFFGPGTRLTVL.

The gene calls are TRBV15 and TRBJ1-2; D is unresolved. Trimming took off 0 bases at V and 2 bases at J, with 4 bases between the two ends. Per the germline V gene, CDR1 is LNHNV and CDR2 is YYDKDF (reference sequence). This CDR3 contains 13 residues. CDR3 loop: CATSRDQNYGYTF. The CDR3 nucleotides read TGTGCCACCAGCAGAGACCAGAACTATGGCTACACCTTC.

This chain links TRBV6-5 with TRBJ2-7, with 7 nucleotides matching TRBD1. The germline gives CDR1 MNHEY, CDR2 SVGAGI. The CDR3 spans 16 residues. V gave up 0 bases and J gave up 3 bases; unmatched junction bases: 8. CDR3 bases: TGTGCCAGCAGTTACTCTGTTCGGGACAGTAACTACGAGCAGTACTTC. Protein: CASSYSVRDSNYEQYF.

The chain joins TRBV10-3 to TRBJ1-1; TRBD1 might be the D (5 bases). The CDR3 totals 14 residues. CDR1 and CDR2 (germline): ENHRY, SYGVKD. Trimming left V 6 bases short and J 1 base short, with 12 bases between. The CDR3 region has the DNA TGTGCCATCAGAGGGAAGACAGAGAACACTGAAGCTTTCTTT. This translates into CAIRGKTENTEAFF.

V and J are TRBV28 and TRBJ1-2; possible D gene TRBD1, 5 bases. The CDR3 extends over 13 amino acids. Germline-derived CDR1 and CDR2 are MDHEN and SYDVKM. The V and J ends lost 2 bases and 5 bases respectively, with 9 bases between them. As DNA, the CDR3 is TGTGCCAGCAGTTTACAGGGTTGGTATGGCTACACCTTC. Translating it yields CASSLQGWYGYTF.

V and J are TRBV7-3 and TRBJ2-1; D perhaps matches TRBD2 (5 bases). This CDR3 comprises 13 residues. Germline V lookup: CDR1 SGHTA, CDR2 FQGTGA. V lost 2 bases and J 5 bases, leaving 7 bases between the germline ends. In DNA form, the CDR3 reads TGTGCCAGCAGCTTAGGACTTAACAATGAGCAGTTCTTC. It encodes CASSLGLNNEQFF.

The chain uses TRBV12-3 or TRBV12-4 and TRBJ1-1; a weak D match, TRBD1 (6 bases). The CDR3 contains 13 residues. Trimming took 7 bases from V and 2 from J, leaving 11 bases between them. CDR3 sequence: CASTRTDNTEAFF. In nucleotides, the CDR3 is TGTGCCAGCACCCGGACAGACAACACTGAAGCTTTCTTT.

This clone was recorded at least ten times. The chain uses TRBV7-3 and TRBJ1-2, with D possibly matching TRBD1 (5 bases). This CDR3 contains 16 residues. Trimming took 2 bases from V and 3 from J, leaving 16 bases between them. Germline CDR1 and CDR2: SGHTA and FQGTGA. The CDR3 spells CASSLGGALIDYGYTF. The CDR3 DNA is TGTGCCAGCAGCTTAGGCGGGGCCCTCATAGACTATGGCTACACCTTC.

This sequence joins TRBV5-1 and TRBJ2-1; the match to TRBD1 covers 12 bases. V was pared by 3 bases and J by 4 bases, with 2 bases of the junction left unmatched. The CDR3 consists of 15 residues. Germline CDR1 SGHRS, CDR2 YFSETQ. This CDR3 is CASSWGQGAYNEQFF. CDR3 nucleotides: TGCGCCAGCAGCTGGGGACAGGGGGCATACAATGAGCAGTTCTTC.

This chain joins TRBV9 and TRBJ2-5; 9 positions agree with TRBD1. With 4 bases clipped from V and 4 bases from J, the junction kept 11 bases outside the gene matches. The CDR3 loop spans 16 amino acids. Germline CDR1 reads SGDLS; CDR2 reads YYNGEE. CDR3 in amino acids: CASSSSGTGLAETQYF. For the CDR3, the DNA is TGTGCCAGCAGCTCCTCCGGGACAGGGTTAGCAGAGACCCAGTACTTC.

The CDR3 protein is CASSFENYGYTF. CDR3 in DNA: TGTGCCAGCAGTTTCGAGAACTATGGCTACACCTTC. This chain links TRBV28 with TRBJ1-2; D unresolved. V lost 3 bases and J 2 bases, leaving 4 bases between the germline ends. Germline V gene data show CDR1 as MDHEN and CDR2 as SYDVKM. This CDR3 region has 12 residues.

This sequence joins TRBV7-9 and TRBJ1-2; D perhaps matches TRBD1 (5 bases). V lost 4 bases, J lost 0 bases, and 12 bases lay in between. Germline lookup yields CDR1 SEHNR and CDR2 FQNEAQ (reference sequence). The CDR3 length is 15 residues. The CDR3: CASSSSGSTNYGYTF. For the CDR3, the DNA is TGTGCCAGCAGCTCTTCAGGGTCCACTAACTATGGCTACACCTTC.

CDR3 sequence: CASSALAGRTDTQYF. The DNA of the CDR3 is TGTGCCAGCAGCGCGCTAGCGGGGCGCACAGATACGCAGTATTTT. The chain is built from TRBV5-4 and TRBJ2-3; 9 bases line up with TRBD2. The CDR3 loop spans 15 amino acids. Germline lookup yields CDR1 SGHNT and CDR2 YYREEE (reference sequence). The V and J ends lost 4 bases and 1 base, in that order; junction bases with no gene match: 4. Supplemented by reference TRBV5-4 and TRBJ2-3, the full variable domain reads ETGVTQSPTHLIKTRGQQVTLRCSSQSGHNTVSWYQQALGQGPQFIFQYYREEENGRGNFPPRFSGLQFPNYSSELNVNALELDDSALYLCASSALAGRTDTQYFGPGTRLTVL.

V gene TRBV27 combines with J gene TRBJ2-1; no reliable D call. This CDR3 comprises 15 residues. V lost 5 bases, J lost 7 bases, and 18 bases lay in between. The germline V gene has CDR1 MNHEY and CDR2 SMNVEV (reference sequence). CDR3 DNA: TGTGCCAGCAGTCTGGAAGGAGTGCATGGGAATGAGCAGTTCTTC. Residues: CASSLEGVHGNEQFF.

This clone was counted only a few times. This chain joins TRBV28 and TRBJ1-5, with D possibly TRBD1 on 5 matching bases. CDR3 size: 14 residues. Trimming pared 4 bases from V and 2 bases from J, leaving 9 bases between. Per germline, CDR1 MDHEN and CDR2 SYDVKM. The CDR3 sequence: CASSSREGNQPQHF. The CDR3 DNA follows: TGTGCCAGCAGTTCCAGGGAGGGCAATCAGCCCCAGCATTTT.

V and J are TRBV5-1 and TRBJ1-6, with D possibly matching TRBD1 (5 bases). CDR1 and CDR2 from the germline V gene are SGHRS and YFSETQ. V dropped 7 bases and J dropped 5 bases, with 10 bases sitting between them. The CDR3 is 13 amino acids. CDR3 coding DNA: TGCGCCAGCGCGGGGCAGGATAATTCACCCCTCCACTTT. Translating gives CASAGQDNSPLHF. Using reference TRBV5-1 and TRBJ1-6 for the parts outside the CDR3, the full variable domain is KAGVTQTPRYLIKTRGQQVTLSCSPISGHRSVSWYQQTPGQGLQFLFEYFSETQRNKGNFPGRFSGRQFSNSRSEMNVSTLELGDSALYLCASAGQDNSPLHFGNGTRLTVT.

This sequence joins TRBV2 and TRBJ2-1; 13 bases align to TRBD2. CDR1 SNHLY and CDR2 FYNNEI come from the germline V gene. V was clipped by 4 bases and J by 6 bases; unmatched bases: 6. The CDR3 totals 16 residues. CDR3 region: CASSGGTSGAPNEQFF. The CDR3 nucleotides read TGTGCCAGCAGTGGGGGGACTAGCGGGGCCCCCAATGAGCAGTTCTTC.

V gene TRBV3-1 (or the pseudogene TRBV3-2) combines with J gene TRBJ2-4; D possibly corresponds to TRBD1 (6 bases). The CDR3 has 15 amino acids. The germline CDR1 and CDR2 sequences are LGHDT and YNNKEL (reference sequence). With 6 bases removed from V and 3 bases from J, the gap between germline ends came to 15 bases. The CDR3 nucleotides read TGTGCCAGCAGGCCCACAGGGTATGTCAAAAACATTCAGTACTTC. Translated, it gives CASRPTGYVKNIQYF.

V gene TRBV14 combines with J gene TRBJ1-6; maybe TRBD1 (5 bases). V shed 1 base and J shed 8 bases, with 18 bases lying between them. The CDR3 contains 17 residues. Germline V gives CDR1 SGHDN, CDR2 FVKESK. The CDR3 DNA reads TGTGCCAGCAGCCAAGGATTCGGGGGTTGGCCAGATTCACCCCTCCACTTT. Translating it yields CASSQGFGGWPDSPLHF.